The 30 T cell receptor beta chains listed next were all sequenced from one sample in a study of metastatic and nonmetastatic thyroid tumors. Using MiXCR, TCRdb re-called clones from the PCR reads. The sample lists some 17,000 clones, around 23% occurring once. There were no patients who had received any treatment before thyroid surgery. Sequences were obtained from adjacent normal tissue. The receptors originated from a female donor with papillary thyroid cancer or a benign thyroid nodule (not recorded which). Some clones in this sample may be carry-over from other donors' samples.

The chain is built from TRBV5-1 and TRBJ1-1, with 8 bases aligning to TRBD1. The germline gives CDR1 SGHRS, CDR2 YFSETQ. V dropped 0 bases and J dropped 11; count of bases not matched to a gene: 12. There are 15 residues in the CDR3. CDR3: CASSLAEGDRNVAFF. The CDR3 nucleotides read TGCGCCAGCAGCTTGGCGGAGGGGGACAGGAATGTGGCTTTCTTT.

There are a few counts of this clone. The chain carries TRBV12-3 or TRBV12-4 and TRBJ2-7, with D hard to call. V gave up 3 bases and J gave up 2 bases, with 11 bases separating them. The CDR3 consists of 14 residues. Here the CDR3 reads CASSFSRGTYEQYF. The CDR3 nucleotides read TGTGCCAGCAGTTTTTCGCGCGGAACCTACGAGCAGTACTTC.

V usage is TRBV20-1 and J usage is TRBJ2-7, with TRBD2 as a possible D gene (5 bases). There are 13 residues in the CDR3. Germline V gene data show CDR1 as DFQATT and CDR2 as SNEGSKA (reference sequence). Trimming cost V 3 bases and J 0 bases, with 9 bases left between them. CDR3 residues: CSARSGYSYEQYF. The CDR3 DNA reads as TGCAGTGCTAGGTCGGGGTACTCCTACGAGCAGTACTTC.

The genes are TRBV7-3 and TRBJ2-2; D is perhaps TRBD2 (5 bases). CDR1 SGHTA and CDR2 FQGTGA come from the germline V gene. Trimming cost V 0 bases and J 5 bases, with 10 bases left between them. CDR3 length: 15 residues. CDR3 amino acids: CASSLTYTRTGELFF. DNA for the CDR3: TGTGCCAGCAGCTTAACTTACACTAGGACCGGGGAGCTGTTTTTT.

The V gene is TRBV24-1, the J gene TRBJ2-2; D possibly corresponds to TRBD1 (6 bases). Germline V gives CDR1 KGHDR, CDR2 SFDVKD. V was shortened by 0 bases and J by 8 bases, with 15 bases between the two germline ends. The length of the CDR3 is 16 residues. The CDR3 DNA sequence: TGTGCCACCAGTGATTTGACAGGGTGGGAACAAGGGGAGCTGTTTTTT. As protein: CATSDLTGWEQGELFF.

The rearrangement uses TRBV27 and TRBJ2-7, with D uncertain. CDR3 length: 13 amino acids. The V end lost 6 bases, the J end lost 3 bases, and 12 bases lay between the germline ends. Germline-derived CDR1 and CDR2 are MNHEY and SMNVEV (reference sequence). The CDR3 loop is CASSSDLRYEQYF. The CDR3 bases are TGTGCCAGCAGCTCGGATCTTCGCTACGAGCAGTACTTC.

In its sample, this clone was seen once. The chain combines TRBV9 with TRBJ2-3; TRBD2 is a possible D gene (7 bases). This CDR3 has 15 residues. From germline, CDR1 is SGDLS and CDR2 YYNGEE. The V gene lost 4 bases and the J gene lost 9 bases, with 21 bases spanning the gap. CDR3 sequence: CASSTGSRGGGTQYF. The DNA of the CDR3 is TGTGCCAGCAGCACGGGGAGTAGAGGGGGGGGAACGCAGTATTTT.

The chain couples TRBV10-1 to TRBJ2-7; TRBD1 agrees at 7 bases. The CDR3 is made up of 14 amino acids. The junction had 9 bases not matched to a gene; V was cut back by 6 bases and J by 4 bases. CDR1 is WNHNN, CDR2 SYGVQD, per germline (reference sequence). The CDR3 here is CASRDTGTAYEQYF. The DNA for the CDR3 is TGCGCCAGCAGAGATACCGGGACAGCATACGAGCAGTACTTC.

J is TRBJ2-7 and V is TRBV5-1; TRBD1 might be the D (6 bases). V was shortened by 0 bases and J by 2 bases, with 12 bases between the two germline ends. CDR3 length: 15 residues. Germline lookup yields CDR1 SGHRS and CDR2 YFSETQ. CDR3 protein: CASSLVQGHPYEQYF. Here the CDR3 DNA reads TGCGCCAGCAGCTTGGTACAGGGTCACCCCTACGAGCAGTACTTC.

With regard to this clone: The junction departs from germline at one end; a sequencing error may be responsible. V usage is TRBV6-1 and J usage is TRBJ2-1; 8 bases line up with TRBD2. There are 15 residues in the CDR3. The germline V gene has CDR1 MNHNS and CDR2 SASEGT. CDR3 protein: CSSSPFARTSSEQFF. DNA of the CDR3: TGTTCCAGCAGTCCTTTCGCGAGGACTAGCAGTGAGCAGTTCTTC.

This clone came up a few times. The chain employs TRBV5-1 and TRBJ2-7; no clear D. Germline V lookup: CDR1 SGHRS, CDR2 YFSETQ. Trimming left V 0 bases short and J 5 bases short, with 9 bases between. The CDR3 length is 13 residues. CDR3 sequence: CASSLERLDEQYF. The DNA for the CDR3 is TGCGCCAGCAGCTTGGAACGGTTGGACGAGCAGTACTTC.

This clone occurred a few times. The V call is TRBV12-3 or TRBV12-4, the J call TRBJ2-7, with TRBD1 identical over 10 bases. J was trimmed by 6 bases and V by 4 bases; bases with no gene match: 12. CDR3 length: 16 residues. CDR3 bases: TGTGCCAGCAGTTCCCCGCGGGACAGGGGACAATCCGAGCAGTACTTC. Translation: CASSSPRDRGQSEQYF.

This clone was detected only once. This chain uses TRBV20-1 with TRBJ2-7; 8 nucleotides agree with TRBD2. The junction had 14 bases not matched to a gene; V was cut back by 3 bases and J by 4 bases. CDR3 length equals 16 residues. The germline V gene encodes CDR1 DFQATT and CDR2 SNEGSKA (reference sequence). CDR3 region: CSAREAGAGGTYEQYF. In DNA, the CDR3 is TGCAGTGCTAGGGAGGCTGGCGCGGGAGGAACGTACGAGCAGTACTTC.

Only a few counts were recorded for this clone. The CDR3 protein is CASSLLAGGTYEQYF. The CDR3 nucleotides read TGTGCCAGCAGCTTACTAGCGGGAGGTACCTACGAGCAGTACTTC. The chain couples TRBV11-2 to TRBJ2-7; TRBD2 matches 11 bases. Per germline, CDR1 SGHAT and CDR2 FQNNGV. This CDR3 comprises 15 residues. J gave up 2 bases and V 2 bases, and 2 bases lay outside the gene matches.

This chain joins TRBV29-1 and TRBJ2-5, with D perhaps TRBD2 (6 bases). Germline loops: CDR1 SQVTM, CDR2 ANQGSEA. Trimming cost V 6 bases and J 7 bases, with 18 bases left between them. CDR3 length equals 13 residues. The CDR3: CSVFGQEGGTQYF. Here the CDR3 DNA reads TGCAGCGTCTTCGGTCAGGAGGGAGGGACCCAGTACTTC.

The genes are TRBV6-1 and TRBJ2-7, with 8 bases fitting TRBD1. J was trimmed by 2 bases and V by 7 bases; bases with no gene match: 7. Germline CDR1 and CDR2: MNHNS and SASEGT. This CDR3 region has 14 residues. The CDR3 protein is CASKSPTGAYEQYV. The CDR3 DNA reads TGTGCCAGCAAATCCCCGACAGGGGCCTACGAGCAGTACGTC.

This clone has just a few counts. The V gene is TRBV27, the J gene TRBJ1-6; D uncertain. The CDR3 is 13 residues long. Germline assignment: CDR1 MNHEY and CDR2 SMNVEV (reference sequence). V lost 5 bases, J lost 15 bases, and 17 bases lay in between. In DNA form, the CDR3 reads TGTGCCAGCAGTACCCGTAACTATCTAGACCTCCACTTT. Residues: CASSTRNYLDLHF.

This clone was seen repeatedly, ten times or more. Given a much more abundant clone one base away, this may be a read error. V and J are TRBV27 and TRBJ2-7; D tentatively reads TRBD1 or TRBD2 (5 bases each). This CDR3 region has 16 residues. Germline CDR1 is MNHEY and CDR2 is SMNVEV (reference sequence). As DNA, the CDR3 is TGTGCCAGCAGCCGGGACCCTGAGGGGAAGTACTACGGGCAGTACTTC. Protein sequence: CASSRDPEGKYYGQYF.

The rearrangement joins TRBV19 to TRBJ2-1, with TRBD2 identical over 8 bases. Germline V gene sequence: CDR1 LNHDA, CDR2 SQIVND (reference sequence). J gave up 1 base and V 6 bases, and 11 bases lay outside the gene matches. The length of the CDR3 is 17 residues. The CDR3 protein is CASSHTSGSMSYNEQFF. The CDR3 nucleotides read TGTGCCAGTAGCCATACTAGCGGTTCCATGTCCTACAATGAGCAGTTCTTC.

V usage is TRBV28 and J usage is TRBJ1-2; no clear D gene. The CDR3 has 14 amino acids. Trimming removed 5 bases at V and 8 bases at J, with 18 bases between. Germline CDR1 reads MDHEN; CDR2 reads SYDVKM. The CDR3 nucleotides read TGTGCCAGCAGTCCGGGCCGAATTCTAATCGGCTACACCTTC. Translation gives CASSPGRILIGYTF.

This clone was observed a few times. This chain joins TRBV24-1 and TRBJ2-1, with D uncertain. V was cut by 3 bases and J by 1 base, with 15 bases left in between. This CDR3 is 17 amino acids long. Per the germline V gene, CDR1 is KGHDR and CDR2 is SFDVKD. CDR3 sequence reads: CATSDAVRKTSYNEQFF. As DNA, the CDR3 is TGTGCCACCAGTGATGCTGTCCGAAAAACATCCTACAATGAGCAGTTCTTC.

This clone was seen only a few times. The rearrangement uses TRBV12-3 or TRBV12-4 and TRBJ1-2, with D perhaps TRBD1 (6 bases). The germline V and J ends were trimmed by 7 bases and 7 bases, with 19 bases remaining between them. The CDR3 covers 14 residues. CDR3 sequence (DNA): TGTGCCAGCACCCCTAGTCCGGGGGCGGGTGGCTACACCTTC. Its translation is CASTPSPGAGGYTF.

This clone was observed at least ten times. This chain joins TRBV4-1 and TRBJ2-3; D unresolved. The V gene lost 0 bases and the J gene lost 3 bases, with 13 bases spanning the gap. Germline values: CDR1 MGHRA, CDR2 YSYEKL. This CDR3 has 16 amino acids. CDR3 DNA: TGCGCCAGCAGCCAAGATCCGCTTGGAATAACAGATACGCAGTATTTT. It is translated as CASSQDPLGITDTQYF.

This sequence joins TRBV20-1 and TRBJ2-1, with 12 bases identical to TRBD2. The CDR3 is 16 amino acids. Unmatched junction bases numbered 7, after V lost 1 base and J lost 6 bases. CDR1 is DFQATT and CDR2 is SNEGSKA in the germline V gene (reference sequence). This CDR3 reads CSARGSGLAGTNEQFF. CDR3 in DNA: TGCAGTGCTAGAGGCTCGGGACTAGCGGGCACCAATGAGCAGTTCTTC.

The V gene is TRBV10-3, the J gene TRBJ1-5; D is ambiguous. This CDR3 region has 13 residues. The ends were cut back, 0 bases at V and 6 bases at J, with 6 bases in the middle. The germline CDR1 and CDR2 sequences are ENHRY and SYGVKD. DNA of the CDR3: TGTGCCATCAGTGAGTCGGAACCTCAGCCCCAGCATTTT. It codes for CAISESEPQPQHF.

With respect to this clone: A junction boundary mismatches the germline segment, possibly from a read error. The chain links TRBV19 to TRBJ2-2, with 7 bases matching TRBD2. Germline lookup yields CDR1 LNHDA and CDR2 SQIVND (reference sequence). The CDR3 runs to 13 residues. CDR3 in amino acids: CASTLTWGGDLFF. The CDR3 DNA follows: TGTGCCAGTACCTTGACCTGGGGGGGGGATCTGTTTTTT.

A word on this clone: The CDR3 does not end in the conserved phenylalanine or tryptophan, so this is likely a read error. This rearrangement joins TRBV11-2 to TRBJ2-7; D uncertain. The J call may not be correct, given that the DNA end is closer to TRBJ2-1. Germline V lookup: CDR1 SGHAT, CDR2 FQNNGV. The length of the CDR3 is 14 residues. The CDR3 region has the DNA TGTGCCAGCAGCTTAGGTCTATGCTCCTACGAGCAGTTCAAC. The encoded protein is CASSLGLCSYEQFN.

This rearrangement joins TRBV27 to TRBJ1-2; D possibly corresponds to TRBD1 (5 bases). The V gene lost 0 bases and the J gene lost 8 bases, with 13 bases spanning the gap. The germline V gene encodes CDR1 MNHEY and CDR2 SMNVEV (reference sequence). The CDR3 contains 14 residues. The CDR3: CASSLSGDAGGYTF. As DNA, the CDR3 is TGTGCCAGCAGTTTATCGGGGGACGCTGGAGGCTACACCTTC.

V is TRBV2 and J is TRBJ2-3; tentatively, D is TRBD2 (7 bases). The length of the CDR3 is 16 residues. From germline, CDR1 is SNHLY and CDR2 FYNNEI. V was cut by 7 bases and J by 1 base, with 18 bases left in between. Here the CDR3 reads CASMIPGGGRTDTQYF. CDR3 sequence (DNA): TGTGCCAGCATGATCCCTGGCGGGGGCCGCACAGATACGCAGTATTTT.

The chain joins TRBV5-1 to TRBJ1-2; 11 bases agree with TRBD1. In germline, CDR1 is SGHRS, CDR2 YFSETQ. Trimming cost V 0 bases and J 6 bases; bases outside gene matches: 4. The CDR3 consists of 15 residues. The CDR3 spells CASSLEWTGGNGYTF. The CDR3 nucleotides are TGCGCCAGCAGCTTGGAATGGACAGGGGGCAATGGCTACACCTTC.